The clone carrying this T cell receptor (beta chain) was counted a few times. These data originate in a study of blood T cell repertoires in COVID-19. Original data processing: Amplification from reference gene primers served as the basis for estimated nucleated cell counts. Clones were read by immunoSEQ multiplex PCR, and TCRdb kept only the in-frame ones, dropping some. V and J calls and clone size are those listed in that table; D and trimming were worked out from the DNA. The sample lists about 190,000 clones, about 82% occurring once. After removal of 5 bases from V and 6 bases from J, the junction contained 7 bases not matched to a gene. The CDR3 totals 16 residues. The germline V gene encodes CDR1 SGHTA and CDR2 FQGNSA.

The sequenced sample was peripheral blood. The V gene is TRBV7-2, the J gene TRBJ1-6, with TRBD1 matching 10 bases. This receptor was identified in a woman aged 25 to 45 with acute or convalescent COVID-19. The CDR3 bases are TGTGCCAGCAGCCTACTGGGGACAGGGGCTAATTCACCCCTCCACTTT. This codes for CASSLLGTGANSPLHF.